This entry describes one T cell receptor beta chain. Its specificity is unknown. The source of the sample is a study of cytomegalovirus exposure and HLA in healthy donors. Germline CDR1 and CDR2: SEHNR and FQNEAQ (reference sequence). The CDR3 is 15 residues long. Unmatched junction bases numbered 4, after V lost 5 bases and J lost 0 bases. PCR amplification relied on 60 Vbeta primers (plus 13 Jbeta primers). The protocol was immunoSEQ multiplex PCR, while the TCRdb copy is restricted to in-frame clones and leaves out a portion. The sample holds approximately 130,000 clones, around 83% seen once. Findings of the study overall: Association of a missense DCLRE1C variant with TCR beta V- and J-gene trimming was reported in a later analysis. Many donors shared some public TCRs, even though most TCR sequences were rare. A later analysis, which compared TCR beta chains of equal frequency, found the HLA-associated ones more clonally expanded.

The TCR originated in a man between 50 and 59 years old in good health and CMV-seronegative. Material for sequencing was PBMCs. The V and J genes are TRBV7-9 and TRBJ1-3, with 7 bases identical to TRBD1. Written as DNA, the CDR3 is TGTGCCAGCAGCCCCCGGGACAGCTCTGGAAACACCATATATTTT. As protein: CASSPRDSSGNTIYF.